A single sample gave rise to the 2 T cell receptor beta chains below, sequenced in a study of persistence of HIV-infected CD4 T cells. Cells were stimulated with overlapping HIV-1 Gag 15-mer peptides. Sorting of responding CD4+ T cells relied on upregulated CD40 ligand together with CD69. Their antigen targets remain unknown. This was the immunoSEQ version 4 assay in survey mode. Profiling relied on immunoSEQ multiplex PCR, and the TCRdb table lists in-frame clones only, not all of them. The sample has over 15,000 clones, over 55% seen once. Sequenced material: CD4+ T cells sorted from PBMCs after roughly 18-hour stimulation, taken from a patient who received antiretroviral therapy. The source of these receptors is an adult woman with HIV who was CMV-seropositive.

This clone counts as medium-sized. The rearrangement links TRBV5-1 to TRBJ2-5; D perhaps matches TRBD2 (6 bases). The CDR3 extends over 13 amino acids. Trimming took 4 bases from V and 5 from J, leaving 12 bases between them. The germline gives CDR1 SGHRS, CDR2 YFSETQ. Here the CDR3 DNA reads TGCGCCAGCAGCCCCGGGACTTATGAGACCCAGTACTTC. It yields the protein CASSPGTYETQYF.

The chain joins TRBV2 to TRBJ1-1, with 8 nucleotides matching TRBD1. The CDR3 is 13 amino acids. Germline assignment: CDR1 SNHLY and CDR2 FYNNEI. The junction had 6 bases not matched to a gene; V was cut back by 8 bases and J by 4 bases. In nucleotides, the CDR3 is TGTGCCAGCGAACGGACAGGGCCCACTGAAGCTTTCTTT. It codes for CASERTGPTEAFF.